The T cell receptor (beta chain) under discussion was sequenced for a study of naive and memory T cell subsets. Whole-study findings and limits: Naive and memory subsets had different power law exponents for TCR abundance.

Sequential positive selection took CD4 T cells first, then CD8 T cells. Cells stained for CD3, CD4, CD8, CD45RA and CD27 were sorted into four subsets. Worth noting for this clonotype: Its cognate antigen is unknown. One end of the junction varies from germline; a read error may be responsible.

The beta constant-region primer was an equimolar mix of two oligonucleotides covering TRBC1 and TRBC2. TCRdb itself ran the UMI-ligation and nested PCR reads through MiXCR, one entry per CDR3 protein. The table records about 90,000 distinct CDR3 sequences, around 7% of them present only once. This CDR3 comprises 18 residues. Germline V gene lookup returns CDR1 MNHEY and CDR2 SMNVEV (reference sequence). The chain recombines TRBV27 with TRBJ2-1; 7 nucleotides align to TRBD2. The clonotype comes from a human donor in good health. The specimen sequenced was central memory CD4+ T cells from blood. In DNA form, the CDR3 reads TGTGCCAGCAGTCTATCCCCAGTTGAGCGGGACGGTTCGGGTGAGCAGTTCTTC. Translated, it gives CASSLSPVERDGSGEQFF.